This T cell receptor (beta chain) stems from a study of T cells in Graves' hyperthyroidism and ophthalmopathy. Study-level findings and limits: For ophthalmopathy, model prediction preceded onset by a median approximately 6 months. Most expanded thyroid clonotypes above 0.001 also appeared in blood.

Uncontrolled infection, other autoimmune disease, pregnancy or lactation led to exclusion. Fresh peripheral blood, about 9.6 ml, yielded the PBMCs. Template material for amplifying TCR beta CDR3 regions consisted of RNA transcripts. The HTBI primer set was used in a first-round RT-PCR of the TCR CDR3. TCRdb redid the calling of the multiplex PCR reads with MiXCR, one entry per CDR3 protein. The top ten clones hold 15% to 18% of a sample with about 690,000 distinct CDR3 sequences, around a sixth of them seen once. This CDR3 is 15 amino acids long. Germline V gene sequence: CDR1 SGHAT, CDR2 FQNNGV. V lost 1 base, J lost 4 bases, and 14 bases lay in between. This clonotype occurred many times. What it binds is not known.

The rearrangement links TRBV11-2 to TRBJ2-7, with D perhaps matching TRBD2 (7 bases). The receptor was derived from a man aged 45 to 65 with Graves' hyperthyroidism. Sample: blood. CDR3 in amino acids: CASSLVRRGGYEQYF. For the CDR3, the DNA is TGTGCCAGCAGCTTAGTTCGCAGGGGAGGGTACGAGCAGTACTTC.